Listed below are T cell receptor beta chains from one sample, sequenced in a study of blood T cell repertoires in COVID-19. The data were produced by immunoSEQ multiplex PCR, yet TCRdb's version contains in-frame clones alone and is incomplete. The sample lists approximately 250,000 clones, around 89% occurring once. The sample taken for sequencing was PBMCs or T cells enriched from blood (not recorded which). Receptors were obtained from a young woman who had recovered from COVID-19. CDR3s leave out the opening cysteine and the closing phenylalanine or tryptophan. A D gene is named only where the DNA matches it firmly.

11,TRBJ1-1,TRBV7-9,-,ASRGQVNTEAF
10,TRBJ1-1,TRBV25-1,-,ASSTSDTEAF
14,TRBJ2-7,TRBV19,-,ASSIRSGNSAYEQY
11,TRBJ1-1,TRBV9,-,ASSVVSDTEAF
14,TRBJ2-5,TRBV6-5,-,ASSYGGAARTETQY
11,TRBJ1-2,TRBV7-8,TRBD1,ASSATGVGGYT
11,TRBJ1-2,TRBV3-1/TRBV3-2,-,ASSQNRVGGYT
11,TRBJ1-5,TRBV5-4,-,ASSLRGYEPQH
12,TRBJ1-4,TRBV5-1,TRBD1,ASRRQGADEKLF
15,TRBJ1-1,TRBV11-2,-,ASSDSYGGTGWAEAF
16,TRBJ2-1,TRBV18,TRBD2,ASSPPRLAGGRTREQF
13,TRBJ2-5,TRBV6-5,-,ASSYSSGNQETQY
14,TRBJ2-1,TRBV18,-,ASSLRLGEQYNEQF
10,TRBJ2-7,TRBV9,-,ASSVERGEQY
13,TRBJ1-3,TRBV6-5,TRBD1,ASSPFRGLGNTIY
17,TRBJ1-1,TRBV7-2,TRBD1,ASSLARPGQGARLAEAF
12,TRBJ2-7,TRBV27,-,ASSLWQGYYEQY
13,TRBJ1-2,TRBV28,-,ASSPTLGGEDGYT
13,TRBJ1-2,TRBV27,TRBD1,ASSLAVTGGYGYT
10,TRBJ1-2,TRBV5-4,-,ASNEQGFGYT
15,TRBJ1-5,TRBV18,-,ASSPLGTGDSNQPQH
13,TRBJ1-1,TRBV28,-,ASSLPSGGRTEAF